Shown below are 10 T cell receptor beta chains from a single sample sequenced in a study of Ad26.COV2.S vaccination and SARS-CoV-2 variants. Clones were sequenced by immunoSEQ multiplex PCR, and TCRdb holds only the in-frame ones, with some missing. The sample gives 350,000 to 500,000 clones, less than 95% of which show up once; roughly 4% is in the top ten. Treatment indicated: 19 received Ad26.COV2.S at low or high dose, single or two shots; about 5 received placebo; per-sample allocation not given. Samples were taken on day 63 after the first vaccine or placebo injection. Here the sequenced sample was peripheral blood, taken in a trial of Ad26.COV2.S vaccine versus placebo. The origin of the receptors is a person aged 18-60 years who received the Ad26.COV2.S COVID-19 vaccine or a placebo.

The V gene is TRBV6-1, the J gene TRBJ2-7, with 7 bases that match TRBD2. The V segment lost 9 bases and the J segment 2 bases; nucleotides outside the gene matches: 13. This CDR3 is 15 amino acids long. Germline V lookup: CDR1 MNHNS, CDR2 SASEGT. In DNA form, the CDR3 reads TGTGCCAGTTCTGAAGGGTTAGCGGGCGCCTACGAGCAGTACTTC. Amino acid sequence: CASSEGLAGAYEQYF.

The CDR3 nucleotides read TGTGCCAGCAGCTTAGTTCCCCGACAGGTGACAAACTATGGCTACACCTTC. Translating gives CASSLVPRQVTNYGYTF. This chain uses TRBV7-2 with TRBJ1-2; tentatively, D is TRBD1 (6 bases). This CDR3 has 17 amino acids. Trimming removed 1 base from V and 2 bases from J, with 17 bases in between. Looked up from germline, CDR1 is SGHTA and CDR2 is FQGNSA.

The J gene is TRBJ1-5, the V gene TRBV28; weak D call: TRBD1 (6 bases). This CDR3 contains 14 residues. The germline V and J ends were trimmed by 5 bases and 9 bases, with 17 bases remaining between them. The germline CDR1 and CDR2 sequences are MDHEN and SYDVKM. The CDR3 sequence: CASSLRQEARPQHF. CDR3 nucleotides: TGTGCCAGCAGTCTGAGACAGGAGGCACGGCCCCAGCATTTT.

The chain uses TRBV7-2 and TRBJ2-3, with 12 nucleotides matching TRBD2. CDR3 length: 19 amino acids. Trimming took 4 bases from V and 2 from J; bases not matched to a gene: 13. The V gene's germline CDR1 is SGHTA and CDR2 FQGNSA. CDR3: CASSSPSSGRAWNTDTQYF. In DNA, the CDR3 is TGTGCCAGCAGCTCACCCTCTAGCGGGAGGGCCTGGAACACAGATACGCAGTATTTT.

The chain has TRBV19 and TRBJ1-4, with 9 bases matching TRBD1. The V gene's germline CDR1 is LNHDA and CDR2 SQIVND (reference sequence). The V segment lost 3 bases and the J segment 5 bases; nucleotides outside the gene matches: 1. CDR3 length equals 14 residues. CDR3 DNA: TGTGCCAGTAGTATCGGACAGGGGAATGAAAAACTGTTTTTT. Translation: CASSIGQGNEKLFF.

This chain joins TRBV6-4 and TRBJ2-7; 9 nucleotides align to TRBD1. Trimming took 4 bases from V and 6 from J; bases not matched to a gene: 4. This CDR3 has 13 residues. Germline CDR1 and CDR2: MRHNA and SNTAGT. The chain's CDR3 is CASSVGTGSEQYF. The CDR3 DNA reads TGTGCCAGCAGTGTGGGGACAGGGAGCGAGCAGTACTTC.

V gene TRBV11-1 combines with J gene TRBJ2-1, with TRBD2 as a possible D gene (6 bases). This CDR3 contains 13 residues. Trimming pared 1 base from V and 7 bases from J, leaving 8 bases between. Germline V gives CDR1 SGHAT, CDR2 FQDESV (reference sequence). CDR3 loop: CASSLVGGNEQFF. CDR3 DNA sequence: TGTGCCAGCAGCTTAGTTGGGGGGAATGAGCAGTTCTTC.

This clone has just one count. The V and J genes are TRBV28 and TRBJ2-7; TRBD1 matches 9 bases. The germline V gene encodes CDR1 MDHEN and CDR2 SYDVKM. V lost 6 bases, J lost 4 bases, and 10 bases stayed unmatched. The CDR3 runs to 15 residues. Here the CDR3 reads CASRPSGQGLYEQYF. The CDR3 coding sequence is TGTGCCAGCAGACCATCGGGACAGGGTTTATACGAGCAGTACTTC.

The V and J genes are TRBV24-1 and TRBJ2-1, with TRBD2 matching over 9 bases. Germline CDR1 is KGHDR and CDR2 is SFDVKD. After removal of 4 bases from V and 6 bases from J, the junction contained 9 bases not matched to a gene. This CDR3 has 16 residues. The CDR3 DNA reads as TGTGCCACCAGTGACCCCGGGACTAGCTTGATCAATGAGCAGTTCTTC. Translated: CATSDPGTSLINEQFF.

The J gene is TRBJ2-7, the V gene TRBV28; 10 bases agree with TRBD2. Per the germline V gene, CDR1 is MDHEN and CDR2 is SYDVKM. This CDR3 region has 16 residues. The V segment lost 0 bases and the J segment 1 base; nucleotides outside the gene matches: 3. The CDR3 coding sequence is TGTGCCAGCAGTTTATGGAGTAGCGGGGGGTCCTACGAGCAGTACTTC. It specifies CASSLWSSGGSYEQYF.